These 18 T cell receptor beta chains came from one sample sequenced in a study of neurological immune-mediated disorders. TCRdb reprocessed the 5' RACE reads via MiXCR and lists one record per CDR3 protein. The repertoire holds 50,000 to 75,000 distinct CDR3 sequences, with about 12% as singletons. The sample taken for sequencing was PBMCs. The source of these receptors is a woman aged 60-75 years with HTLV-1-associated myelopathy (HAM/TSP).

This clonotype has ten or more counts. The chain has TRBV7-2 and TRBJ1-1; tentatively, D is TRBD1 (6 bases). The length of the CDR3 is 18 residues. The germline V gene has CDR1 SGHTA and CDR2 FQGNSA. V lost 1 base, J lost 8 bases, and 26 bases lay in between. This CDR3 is CASSLGVGSRQALLEAFF. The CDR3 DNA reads TGTGCCAGCAGCTTAGGGGTTGGGTCGAGACAGGCGTTGTTGGAAGCTTTCTTT. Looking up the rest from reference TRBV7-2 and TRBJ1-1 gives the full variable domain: GAGVSQSPSNKVTEKGKDVELRCDPISGHTALYWYRQSLGQGLEFLIYFQGNSAPDKSGLPSDRFSAERTGGSVSTLTIQRTQQEDSAVYLCASSLGVGSRQALLEAFFGQGTRLTVV.

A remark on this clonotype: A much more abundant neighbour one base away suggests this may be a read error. As DNA, the CDR3 is TGTGCCAGCAGTTATTACGGGTCAGAGACGCAGTATTTT. This sequence encodes CASSYYGSETQYF. This chain links TRBV6-5 with TRBJ2-3; D not resolved. This CDR3 is 13 amino acids long. Per germline, CDR1 MNHEY and CDR2 SVGAGI.

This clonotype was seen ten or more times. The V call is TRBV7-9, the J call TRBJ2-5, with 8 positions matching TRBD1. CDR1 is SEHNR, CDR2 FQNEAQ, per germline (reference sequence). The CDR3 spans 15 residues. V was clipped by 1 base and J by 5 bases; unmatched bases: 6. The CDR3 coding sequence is TGTGCCAGCAGCTTAGGGACAGGGAGTTTGGAGACCCAGTACTTC. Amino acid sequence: CASSLGTGSLETQYF.

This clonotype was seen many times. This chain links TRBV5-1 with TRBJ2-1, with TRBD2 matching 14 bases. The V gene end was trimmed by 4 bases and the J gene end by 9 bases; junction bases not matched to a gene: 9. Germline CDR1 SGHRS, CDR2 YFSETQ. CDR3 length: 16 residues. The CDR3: CASSPGLAGGLSEQFF. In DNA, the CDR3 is TGCGCCAGCAGCCCAGGACTAGCGGGAGGATTAAGTGAGCAGTTCTTC. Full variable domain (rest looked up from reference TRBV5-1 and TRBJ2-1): KAGVTQTPRYLIKTRGQQVTLSCSPISGHRSVSWYQQTPGQGLQFLFEYFSETQRNKGNFPGRFSGRQFSNSRSEMNVSTLELGDSALYLCASSPGLAGGLSEQFFGPGTRLTVL.

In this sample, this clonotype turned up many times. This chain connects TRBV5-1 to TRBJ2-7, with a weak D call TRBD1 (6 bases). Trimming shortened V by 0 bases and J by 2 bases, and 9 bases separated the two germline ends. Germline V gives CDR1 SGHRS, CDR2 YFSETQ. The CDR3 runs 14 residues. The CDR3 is CASSLAGTPYEQYF. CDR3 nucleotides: TGCGCCAGCAGCTTGGCCGGGACACCCTACGAGCAGTACTTC. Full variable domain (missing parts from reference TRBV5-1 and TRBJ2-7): KAGVTQTPRYLIKTRGQQVTLSCSPISGHRSVSWYQQTPGQGLQFLFEYFSETQRNKGNFPGRFSGRQFSNSRSEMNVSTLELGDSALYLCASSLAGTPYEQYFGPGTRLTVT.

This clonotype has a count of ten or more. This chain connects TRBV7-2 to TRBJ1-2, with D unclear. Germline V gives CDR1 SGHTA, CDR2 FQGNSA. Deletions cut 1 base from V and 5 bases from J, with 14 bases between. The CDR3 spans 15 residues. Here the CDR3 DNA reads TGTGCCAGCAGCTTAGGCGGTTTTCGCGGATATGGCTACACCTTC. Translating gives CASSLGGFRGYGYTF.

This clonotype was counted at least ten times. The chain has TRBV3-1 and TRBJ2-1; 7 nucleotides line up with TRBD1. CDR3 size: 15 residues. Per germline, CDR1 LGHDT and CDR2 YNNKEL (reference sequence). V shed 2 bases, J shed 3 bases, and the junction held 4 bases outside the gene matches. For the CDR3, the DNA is TGTGCCAGCAGCCAATTGGGACAGATCTACAATGAGCAGTTCTTC. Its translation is CASSQLGQIYNEQFF.

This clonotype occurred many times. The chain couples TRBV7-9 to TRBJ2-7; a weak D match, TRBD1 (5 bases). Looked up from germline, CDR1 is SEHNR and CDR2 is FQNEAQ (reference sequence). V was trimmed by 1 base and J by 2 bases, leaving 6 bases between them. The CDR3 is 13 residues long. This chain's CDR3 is CASSLGRAYEQYF. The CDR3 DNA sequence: TGTGCCAGCAGCTTAGGCAGGGCCTACGAGCAGTACTTC.

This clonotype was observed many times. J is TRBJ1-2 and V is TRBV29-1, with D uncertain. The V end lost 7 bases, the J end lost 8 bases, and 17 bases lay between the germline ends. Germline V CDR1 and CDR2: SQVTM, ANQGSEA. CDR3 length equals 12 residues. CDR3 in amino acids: CSAGDWSNGYTF. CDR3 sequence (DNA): TGCAGCGCGGGAGACTGGTCTAACGGCTACACCTTC.

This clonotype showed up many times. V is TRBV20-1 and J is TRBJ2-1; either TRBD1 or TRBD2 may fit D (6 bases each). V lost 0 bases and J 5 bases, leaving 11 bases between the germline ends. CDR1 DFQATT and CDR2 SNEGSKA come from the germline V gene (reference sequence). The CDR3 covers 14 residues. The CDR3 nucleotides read TGCAGTGCTAGAGAGGGGGGCTTGCACAATGAGCAGTTCTTC. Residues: CSAREGGLHNEQFF.

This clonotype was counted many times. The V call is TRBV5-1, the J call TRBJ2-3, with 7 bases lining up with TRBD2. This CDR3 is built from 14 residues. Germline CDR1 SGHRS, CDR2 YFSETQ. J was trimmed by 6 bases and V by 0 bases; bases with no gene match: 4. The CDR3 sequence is CASSLDGGKDTQYF. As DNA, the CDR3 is TGCGCCAGCAGCTTGGACGGGGGGAAGGATACGCAGTATTTT.

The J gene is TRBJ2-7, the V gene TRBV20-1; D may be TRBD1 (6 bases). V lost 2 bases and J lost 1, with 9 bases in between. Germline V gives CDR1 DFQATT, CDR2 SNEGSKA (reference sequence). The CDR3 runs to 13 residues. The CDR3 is CSARLGASYEQYF. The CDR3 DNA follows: TGCAGTGCTAGACTGGGGGCTTCCTACGAGCAGTACTTC.

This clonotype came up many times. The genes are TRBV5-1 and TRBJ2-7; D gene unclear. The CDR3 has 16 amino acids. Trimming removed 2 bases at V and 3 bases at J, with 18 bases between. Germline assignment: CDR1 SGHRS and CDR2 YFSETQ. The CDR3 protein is CASSFLSPQRDYEQYF. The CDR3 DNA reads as TGCGCCAGCAGCTTCTTATCTCCCCAAAGGGACTACGAGCAGTACTTC.

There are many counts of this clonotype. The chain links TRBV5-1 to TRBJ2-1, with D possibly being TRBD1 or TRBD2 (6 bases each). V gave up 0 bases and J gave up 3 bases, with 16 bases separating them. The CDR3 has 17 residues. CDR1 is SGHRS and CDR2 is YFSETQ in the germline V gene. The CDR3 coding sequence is TGCGCCAGCAGCTTGGTATCATGGGGGGCTAACTACAATGAGCAGTTCTTC. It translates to CASSLVSWGANYNEQFF.

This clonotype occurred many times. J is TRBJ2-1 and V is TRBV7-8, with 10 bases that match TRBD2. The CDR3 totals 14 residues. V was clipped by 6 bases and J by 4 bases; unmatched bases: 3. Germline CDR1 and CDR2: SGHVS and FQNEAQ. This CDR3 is CASREREGYNEQFF. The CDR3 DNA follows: TGTGCCAGCAGGGAGCGGGAGGGGTACAATGAGCAGTTCTTC. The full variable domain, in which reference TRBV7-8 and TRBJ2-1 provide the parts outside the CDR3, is GAGVSQSPRYKVAKRGQDVALRCDPISGHVSLFWYQQALGQGPEFLTYFQNEAQLDKSGLPSDRFFAERPEGSVSTLKIQRTQQEDSAVYLCASREREGYNEQFFGPGTRLTVL.

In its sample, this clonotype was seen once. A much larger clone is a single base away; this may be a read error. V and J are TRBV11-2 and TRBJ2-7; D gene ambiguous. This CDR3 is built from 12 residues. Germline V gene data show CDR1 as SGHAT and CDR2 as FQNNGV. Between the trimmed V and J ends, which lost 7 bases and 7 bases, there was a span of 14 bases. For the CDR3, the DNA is TGTGCCAGCATCCGCTCTAGAAATGAGCAGTACTTC. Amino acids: CASIRSRNEQYF.

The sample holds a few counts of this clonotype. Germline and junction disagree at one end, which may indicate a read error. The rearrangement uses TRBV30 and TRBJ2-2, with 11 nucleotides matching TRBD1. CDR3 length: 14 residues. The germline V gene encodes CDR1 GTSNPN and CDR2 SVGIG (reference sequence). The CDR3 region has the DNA TGTGCCTGGGCCGGGACAGGGGGACCCGGGGAGCTTTTTTTT. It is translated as CAWAGTGGPGELFF.

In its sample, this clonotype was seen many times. CDR3 sequence (DNA): TGTGCCAGCAGCAAGACTAGCCCGGCCTACACCGGGGAGCTGTTTTTT. Translation gives CASSKTSPAYTGELFF. The chain links TRBV11-2 to TRBJ2-2; TRBD2 aligns across 7 bases. With V trimmed by 5 bases and J by 3 bases, 9 bases remained unmatched. This CDR3 is 16 amino acids long. Germline CDR1 and CDR2: SGHAT and FQNNGV.